The subject of this entry is one T cell receptor beta chain. Its target is unknown. The CDR3 is 13 amino acids. Germline V lookup: CDR1 MNHNS, CDR2 SASEGT. V lost 3 bases and J 4 bases, leaving 7 bases between the germline ends. The data were taken from a study of post-analysis software for immune sequencing data. Study-level information: Patients had relapsing-remitting, secondary progressive or progressive-relapsing multiple sclerosis; some lacked subtype. Findings of the study overall: Included in a set of about five TRBV segments more frequent in patients than controls were TRBV5-6, TRBV5-1 and TRBV20-1. Compared against controls, patients with multiple sclerosis displayed significantly lower normalized Chao1 diversity.

TCR beta cDNA libraries had unique molecular identifiers. A population of about 0.85 to 11 million T cells gave rise to approximately 500,000 cDNA molecules. Using its own MiXCR run on the PCR reads, TCRdb lists one record per CDR3 protein. Seen here are a few hundred thousand distinct CDR3 sequences, 30% to 45% observed once, and the top ten hold roughly 13%. The V and J genes are TRBV6-1 and TRBJ1-3; no clear D gene. This receptor was obtained from a girl aged 10-17 years with multiple sclerosis. The sample was blood. The CDR3 nucleotides read TGTGCCAGCAGTGACGGGCAGGGAAACACCATATATTTT. Its protein is CASSDGQGNTIYF.